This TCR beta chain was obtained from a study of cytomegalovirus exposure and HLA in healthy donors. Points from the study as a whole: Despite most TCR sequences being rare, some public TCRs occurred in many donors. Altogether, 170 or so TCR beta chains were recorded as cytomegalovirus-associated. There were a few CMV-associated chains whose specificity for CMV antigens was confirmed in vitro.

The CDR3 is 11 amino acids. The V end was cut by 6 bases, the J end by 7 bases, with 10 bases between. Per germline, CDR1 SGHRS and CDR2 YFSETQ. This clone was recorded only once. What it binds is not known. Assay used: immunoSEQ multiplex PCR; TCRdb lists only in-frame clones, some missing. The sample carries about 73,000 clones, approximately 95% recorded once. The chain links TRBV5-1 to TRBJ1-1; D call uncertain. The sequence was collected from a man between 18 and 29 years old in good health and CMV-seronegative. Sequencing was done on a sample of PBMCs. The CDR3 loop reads CASNFGNEAFF. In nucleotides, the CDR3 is TGCGCCAGCAACTTCGGGAATGAAGCTTTCTTT.